A selection of T cell receptor beta chains follows, all from one sample in a study of early stage breast cancer tumors. Sequenced by immunoSEQ multiplex PCR; TCRdb stores in-frame clones only, minus some. Found here are around 30,000 clones, more than 65% of them singletons; the top ten hold around 10%. Material: breast tumor tissue. Receptor source: a person aged 30-39 years with breast cancer. CDR3s include the opening cysteine and the closing phenylalanine or tryptophan. Each record gives: D gene, V gene, J gene, clone size, CDR3 protein, CDR3 DNA. D genes are given only for firm matches. The listing skips clone size in some rows; elsewhere it reads once, few, many or a size class.

d_gene: TRBD1; v_gene: TRBV29-1; j_gene: TRBJ1-2; abundance: few; CDR3aa: CSVTTGGTAGYTF; CDR3nt: TGCAGCGTTACGACAGGGGGGACTGCTGGCTACACCTTC
d_gene: TRBD1; v_gene: TRBV15; j_gene: TRBJ1-2; abundance: large; CDR3aa: CATSGNRGLGYGYTF; CDR3nt: TGTGCCACCAGCGGGAACAGGGGGTTGGGCTATGGCTACACCTTC
d_gene: .; v_gene: TRBV5-5; j_gene: TRBJ2-7; abundance: .; CDR3aa: CASSLERANLYEQYF; CDR3nt: TGTGCCAGCAGCCTCGAGCGGGCGAACCTCTACGAGCAGTACTTC
d_gene: TRBD2; v_gene: TRBV4-1; j_gene: TRBJ2-3; abundance: .; CDR3aa: CASSQDPSGGTDTQYF; CDR3nt: TGCGCCAGCAGCCAAGACCCTAGCGGGGGCACAGATACGCAGTATTTT
d_gene: .; v_gene: TRBV27; j_gene: TRBJ1-1; abundance: .; CDR3aa: CASSSSGLGDTEAFF; CDR3nt: TGTGCCAGCAGTTCTTCCGGACTAGGGGACACTGAAGCTTTCTTT
d_gene: .; v_gene: TRBV7-3; j_gene: TRBJ1-1; abundance: .; CDR3aa: CASSPSGWAEAFF; CDR3nt: TGTGCCAGCAGCCCCAGCGGATGGGCTGAAGCTTTCTTT
d_gene: .; v_gene: TRBV7-8; j_gene: TRBJ1-5; abundance: .; CDR3aa: CASSLVSDSNQPQHF; CDR3nt: TGTGCCAGCAGCTTAGTCTCAGATAGCAATCAGCCCCAGCATTTT
d_gene: .; v_gene: TRBV30; j_gene: TRBJ1-1; abundance: .; CDR3aa: CAWTDRLRAFF; CDR3nt: TGTGCCTGGACTGACAGGCTGAGAGCTTTCTTT
d_gene: TRBD2; v_gene: TRBV29-1; j_gene: TRBJ2-1; abundance: .; CDR3aa: CSVVSGIYNEQFF; CDR3nt: TGCAGCGTTGTAAGCGGGATTTACAATGAGCAGTTCTTC
d_gene: .; v_gene: TRBV11-2; j_gene: TRBJ2-3; abundance: .; CDR3aa: CASSLLTAPANTQYF; CDR3nt: TGTGCCAGCAGCTTACTGACGGCACCGGCAAATACGCAGTATTTT
d_gene: .; v_gene: TRBV5-1; j_gene: TRBJ1-3; abundance: .; CDR3aa: CASSLQSDSSLSGNTIYF; CDR3nt: TGCGCCAGCAGCTTACAATCGGACAGCTCCCTCTCTGGAAACACCATATATTTT
d_gene: .; v_gene: TRBV23-1; j_gene: TRBJ1-2; abundance: .; CDR3aa: CASSDYGTDYGYTF; CDR3nt: TGCGCCAGCAGTGACTACGGCACAGACTATGGCTACACCTTC
d_gene: .; v_gene: TRBV6-5; j_gene: TRBJ1-2; abundance: few; CDR3aa: CASSYLKRGYGYTF; CDR3nt: TGTGCCAGCAGTTATCTTAAGAGGGGCTATGGCTACACCTTC
d_gene: .; v_gene: TRBV6-5; j_gene: TRBJ1-3; abundance: .; CDR3aa: CASRLRVRGNTIYF; CDR3nt: TGTGCCAGCAGGTTGAGAGTACGTGGAAACACCATATATTTT
d_gene: .; v_gene: TRBV18; j_gene: TRBJ1-2; abundance: .; CDR3aa: CASSPLESGYTF; CDR3nt: TGTGCCAGCTCACCACTAGAGAGTGGCTACACCTTC
d_gene: .; v_gene: TRBV4-1; j_gene: TRBJ2-4; abundance: .; CDR3aa: CASSQVRGIGAAKNIQYF; CDR3nt: TGCGCCAGCAGCCAAGTACGAGGAATCGGGGCCGCCAAAAACATTCAGTACTTC
d_gene: .; v_gene: TRBV6-5; j_gene: TRBJ2-1; abundance: .; CDR3aa: CASRAGGGIYNEQFF; CDR3nt: TGTGCCAGCAGGGCAGGGGGGGGGATCTACAATGAGCAGTTCTTC
d_gene: .; v_gene: TRBV9; j_gene: TRBJ2-7; abundance: once; CDR3aa: CASSPGGSSYEQYF; CDR3nt: TGTGCCAGCAGTCCCGGGGGTAGCTCCTACGAGCAGTACTTC
d_gene: .; v_gene: TRBV7-6; j_gene: TRBJ2-1; abundance: few; CDR3aa: CASSPQGGVQRNEQFF; CDR3nt: TGTGCCAGCAGCCCTCAAGGCGGCGTACAACGGAATGAGCAGTTCTTC
d_gene: .; v_gene: TRBV5-4; j_gene: TRBJ1-2; abundance: .; CDR3aa: CASSSQAQTNYGYTF; CDR3nt: TGTGCCAGCAGCTCCCAGGCGCAGACTAACTATGGCTACACCTTC
d_gene: .; v_gene: TRBV5-8; j_gene: TRBJ1-6; abundance: once; CDR3aa: CASSLGPNSPLHF; CDR3nt: TGTGCCAGCAGCTTAGGCCCTAATTCACCCCTCCACTTT
d_gene: TRBD1; v_gene: TRBV13; j_gene: TRBJ2-5; abundance: .; CDR3aa: CASTQQGAGETQYF; CDR3nt: TGTGCCAGCACCCAACAGGGGGCGGGAGAGACCCAGTACTTC
d_gene: .; v_gene: TRBV5-6; j_gene: TRBJ2-1; abundance: .; CDR3aa: CASSSLRLDARNEQFF; CDR3nt: TGTGCCAGCAGCTCCCTGAGGCTAGACGCACGAAATGAGCAGTTCTTC
d_gene: .; v_gene: TRBV5-5; j_gene: TRBJ1-2; abundance: few; CDR3aa: CASSWQGQVGGYTF; CDR3nt: TGTGCCAGCAGCTGGCAGGGCCAGGTGGGGGGCTACACCTTC
d_gene: TRBD2; v_gene: TRBV30; j_gene: TRBJ2-3; abundance: .; CDR3aa: CAWGGLAGGPGTDTQYF; CDR3nt: TGTGCCTGGGGAGGACTAGCGGGAGGGCCTGGCACAGATACGCAGTATTTT
d_gene: TRBD1; v_gene: TRBV2; j_gene: TRBJ1-1; abundance: .; CDR3aa: CASTSQGDTEAFF; CDR3nt: TGTGCCAGCACATCCCAGGGGGACACTGAAGCTTTCTTT
d_gene: TRBD1; v_gene: TRBV7-9; j_gene: TRBJ1-2; abundance: .; CDR3aa: CASSQGAVNYGYTF; CDR3nt: TGTGCCAGCAGCCAGGGGGCGGTAAACTATGGCTACACCTTC
d_gene: .; v_gene: TRBV18; j_gene: TRBJ2-5; abundance: .; CDR3aa: CASSATVGETQYF; CDR3nt: TGTGCCAGCTCAGCAACTGTGGGAGAGACCCAGTACTTC
d_gene: TRBD1; v_gene: TRBV7-9; j_gene: TRBJ2-2; abundance: few; CDR3aa: CASSRRQGASTGELFF; CDR3nt: TGTGCCAGCAGCCGACGACAGGGGGCATCCACCGGGGAGCTGTTTTTT
d_gene: .; v_gene: TRBV18; j_gene: TRBJ2-5; abundance: .; CDR3aa: CASSPPIPVVAIQETQYF; CDR3nt: TGTGCCAGCTCACCACCGATCCCTGTTGTGGCCATCCAAGAAACCCAGTACTTC
d_gene: TRBD2; v_gene: TRBV4-1; j_gene: TRBJ2-7; abundance: .; CDR3aa: CASSLTSGSVTYEQYF; CDR3nt: TGCGCCAGCAGCCTGACTAGCGGGAGTGTCACCTACGAGCAGTACTTC
d_gene: .; v_gene: TRBV7-2; j_gene: TRBJ1-2; abundance: once; CDR3aa: CASSLSDGYGYTF; CDR3nt: TGTGCCAGCAGCTTGAGTGACGGATATGGCTACACCTTC
d_gene: TRBD1; v_gene: TRBV4-1; j_gene: TRBJ2-7; abundance: .; CDR3aa: CASSQDRTGSYEQYF; CDR3nt: TGCGCCAGCAGCCAAGATCGGACAGGCTCCTACGAGCAGTACTTC
d_gene: .; v_gene: TRBV10-3; j_gene: TRBJ1-2; abundance: .; CDR3aa: CAISEQGMGYGYTF; CDR3nt: TGTGCCATCAGCGAACAGGGTATGGGGTATGGCTACACCTTC
d_gene: .; v_gene: TRBV25-1; j_gene: TRBJ1-2; abundance: few; CDR3aa: CASSPGSSYGYTF; CDR3nt: TGTGCCAGCTCACCGGGCTCGAGCTATGGCTACACCTTC
d_gene: .; v_gene: TRBV30; j_gene: TRBJ1-1; abundance: .; CDR3aa: CAWKAYTEAFF; CDR3nt: TGTGCCTGGAAGGCTTACACTGAAGCTTTCTTT
d_gene: .; v_gene: TRBV2; j_gene: TRBJ1-5; abundance: .; CDR3aa: CASSGLGGEAQPQHF; CDR3nt: TGTGCCAGCAGTGGACTTGGAGGGGAGGCTCAGCCCCAGCATTTT
d_gene: .; v_gene: TRBV4-1; j_gene: TRBJ2-7; abundance: .; CDR3aa: CASSLDGSRYEQYF; CDR3nt: TGCGCCAGCAGCCTTGATGGATCACGCTACGAGCAGTACTTC
d_gene: TRBD1; v_gene: TRBV13; j_gene: TRBJ2-7; abundance: .; CDR3aa: CASSLTGDSYEQYF; CDR3nt: TGTGCCAGCAGCTTGACAGGGGATTCCTACGAGCAGTACTTC
d_gene: .; v_gene: TRBV5-1; j_gene: TRBJ1-1; abundance: .; CDR3aa: CASSFDSQPEAFF; CDR3nt: TGCGCCAGCAGCTTTGACAGCCAGCCTGAAGCTTTCTTT
d_gene: TRBD2; v_gene: TRBV10-3; j_gene: TRBJ2-1; abundance: .; CDR3aa: CAISEAGEQFF; CDR3nt: TGTGCCATCAGTGAAGCGGGAGAGCAGTTCTTC
d_gene: .; v_gene: TRBV7-2; j_gene: TRBJ2-3; abundance: .; CDR3aa: CASRTGLGNTDTQYF; CDR3nt: TGTGCCAGCAGGACTGGGCTAGGAAACACAGATACGCAGTATTTT
d_gene: .; v_gene: TRBV4-3; j_gene: TRBJ2-1; abundance: .; CDR3aa: CASSQAYGAVSYNEQFF; CDR3nt: TGCGCCAGCAGCCAGGCTTACGGGGCGGTCTCCTACAATGAGCAGTTCTTC
d_gene: .; v_gene: TRBV18; j_gene: TRBJ2-2; abundance: .; CDR3aa: CASSPDRKSAGELFF; CDR3nt: TGTGCCAGCTCACCAGATAGAAAATCCGCCGGGGAGCTGTTTTTT
d_gene: TRBD1; v_gene: TRBV6-1; j_gene: TRBJ1-4; abundance: .; CDR3aa: CASSEDLRGQGKLFF; CDR3nt: TGTGCCAGCAGTGAAGATTTGAGGGGGCAAGGAAAACTGTTTTTT
d_gene: TRBD1; v_gene: TRBV6-4; j_gene: TRBJ2-6; abundance: .; CDR3aa: CVSSDSETGSSGANVLTF; CDR3nt: TGTGTCAGCAGTGACTCGGAGACAGGGAGCTCTGGGGCCAACGTCCTGACTTTC
d_gene: .; v_gene: TRBV27; j_gene: TRBJ1-1; abundance: .; CDR3aa: CASSLRPANTEAFF; CDR3nt: TGTGCCAGCAGTTTAAGGCCGGCCAACACTGAAGCTTTCTTT
d_gene: .; v_gene: TRBV6-1; j_gene: TRBJ2-3; abundance: .; CDR3aa: CASSERAPPDTQYF; CDR3nt: TGTGCCAGCAGTGAAAGGGCCCCTCCGGATACGCAGTATTTT
d_gene: .; v_gene: TRBV28; j_gene: TRBJ1-5; abundance: .; CDR3aa: CASWGLYSNQPQHF; CDR3nt: TGTGCCAGCTGGGGGTTATATAGCAATCAGCCCCAGCATTTT
d_gene: TRBD1; v_gene: TRBV18; j_gene: TRBJ2-7; abundance: .; CDR3aa: CASSPPGAGQASYEQYF; CDR3nt: TGTGCCAGCTCACCACCAGGGGCCGGACAGGCCTCCTACGAGCAGTACTTC
d_gene: .; v_gene: TRBV4-3; j_gene: TRBJ2-2; abundance: few; CDR3aa: CASSQGRSIAGELFF; CDR3nt: TGCGCCAGCAGCCAGGGGAGGTCAATCGCCGGGGAGCTGTTTTTT
d_gene: .; v_gene: TRBV7-9; j_gene: TRBJ2-5; abundance: .; CDR3aa: CASSPNVGGVQGGETQYF; CDR3nt: TGTGCCAGCAGCCCGAACGTTGGCGGGGTTCAGGGCGGAGAGACCCAGTACTTC
d_gene: TRBD1; v_gene: TRBV19; j_gene: TRBJ1-2; abundance: .; CDR3aa: CASSYVGTDKFYGYTF; CDR3nt: TGTGCCAGTAGTTATGTAGGGACAGATAAGTTTTATGGCTACACCTTC
d_gene: .; v_gene: TRBV12-5; j_gene: TRBJ2-3; abundance: .; CDR3aa: CASGLQDTQYF; CDR3nt: TGTGCTAGTGGTTTGCAGGATACGCAGTATTTT